This T cell receptor (beta chain) was found in a study of shared clonotypes between healthy human individuals. Overall study findings and caveats: Among several donors, approximately 5.4% of naive CD4 clonotypes were found in common.

V lost 9 bases to trimming and J lost 4 bases, with 16 bases between them. Germline V gene data show CDR1 as MNHEY and CDR2 as SVGAGI. This CDR3 is 13 amino acids long. On this clone: The target antigen is unknown.

The naive CD8 subset, CD45RO-negative cells positively selected for CCR7, excluded terminally differentiated effector memory CD45RA+ cells. Assay used: immunoSEQ multiplex PCR; TCRdb lists only in-frame clones, some missing. The table includes around 2,000,000 clones, over 85% detected once. The chain uses TRBV6-5 and TRBJ2-7, with a possible D match to TRBD1 (6 bases). The receptor's source is a man younger than 30 in good health. Sequencing was done on a sample of naive CD8+ T cells sorted from blood. The chain's CDR3 is CASTPGQAYEQYF. For the CDR3, the DNA is TGTGCCAGTACCCCGGGACAAGCTTACGAGCAGTACTTC.